This TCR beta chain was sequenced in a study of T cell changes during pregnancy in multiple sclerosis. Assay used: immunoSEQ multiplex PCR; TCRdb lists only in-frame clones, some missing. The sample records over 90,000 clones, 90% being singletons. CDR3 size: 16 residues. Looked up from germline, CDR1 is LGHNA and CDR2 is YSLEER. Trimming took off 2 bases at V and 1 base at J, with 9 bases between the two ends. The V and J genes are TRBV4-3 and TRBJ1-6; no reliable D call. Specimen: peripheral blood, collected in the second trimester of pregnancy. This sequence was found in a female donor in good health, enrolled as a control in a pregnancy study. In DNA, the CDR3 is TGCGCCAGCAGCCAAACAGCGGGGTCCTATAATTCACCCCTCCACTTT. Amino acids: CASSQTAGSYNSPLHF.